The 27 T cell receptor beta chains given below trace back to one sample, sequenced in a study of vaccination effects on CD4 cells after COVID-19. Sequencing used immunoSEQ multiplex PCR; TCRdb keeps in-frame clones, though not all of them. The sample lists 65,000 to 90,000 clones, about 73% occurring once. Their target antigens are unknown. Following a roughly 9-day culture, CD4+ T cells were purified. The vaccine given was either BNT162b2 or mRNA-1273, in two doses. Material: CD4+ T cells from PBMCs cultured without peptide, obtained after COVID-19 vaccination. These receptors came from a human donor who received a COVID-19 vaccine.

The chain employs TRBV9 and TRBJ2-5; 9 nucleotides line up with TRBD2. Germline loops: CDR1 SGDLS, CDR2 YYNGEE. Unmatched junction bases numbered 6, after V lost 0 bases and J lost 0 bases. The CDR3 runs 17 residues. The chain's CDR3 is CASSVGSSGTYQETQYF. As DNA, the CDR3 is TGTGCCAGCAGCGTAGGTTCTAGCGGGACGTACCAAGAGACCCAGTACTTC.

This chain joins TRBV6-1 and TRBJ1-2; 10 bases map to TRBD1. This CDR3 region has 14 residues. Germline CDR1 reads MNHNS; CDR2 reads SASEGT. V was clipped by 3 bases and J by 7 bases; unmatched bases: 5. The CDR3 DNA reads as TGTGCCAGCAGTGAGCTTGGGGACAGGGGTGGCTACACCTTC. Residues: CASSELGDRGGYTF.

The gene calls are TRBV6-2 or TRBV6-3 and TRBJ2-3; possible D gene TRBD2, 7 bases. Trimming left V 1 base short and J 3 bases short, with 17 bases between. Germline CDR1 and CDR2: MNHEY and SVGEGT. The length of the CDR3 is 17 residues. CDR3 sequence (DNA): TGTGCCAGCAGTTACTTTTCGCGGGGGCAAAGGACAGATACGCAGTATTTT. It translates to CASSYFSRGQRTDTQYF.

This clone was seen only once. V is TRBV5-1 and J is TRBJ2-3, with 12 bases aligning to TRBD1. Germline V lookup: CDR1 SGHRS, CDR2 YFSETQ. The CDR3 has 17 amino acids. With 4 bases clipped from V and 1 base from J, the junction kept 7 bases outside the gene matches. CDR3 residues: CASSPVGQGAGTDTQYF. Here the CDR3 DNA reads TGCGCCAGCAGCCCGGTGGGACAGGGGGCTGGCACAGATACGCAGTATTTT.

J is TRBJ2-3 and V is TRBV27; 10 bases map to TRBD2. The CDR3 runs 18 residues. Looked up from germline, CDR1 is MNHEY and CDR2 is SMNVEV (reference sequence). V gave up 4 bases and J gave up 2 bases; unmatched junction bases: 12. CDR3 residues: CASSSWAPGTSVTDTQYF. The CDR3 DNA follows: TGTGCCAGCAGTTCTTGGGCCCCCGGGACTAGCGTCACAGATACGCAGTATTTT.

CDR3 amino acids: CASSLTTGGSGYTF. CDR3 nucleotides: TGTGCCAGCAGCTTAACAACAGGGGGCTCTGGCTACACCTTC. The V gene is TRBV7-3, the J gene TRBJ1-2; 9 positions match TRBD1. V gave up 0 bases and J gave up 7 bases; unmatched junction bases: 3. CDR1 and CDR2 from the germline V gene are SGHTA and FQGTGA. The CDR3 loop spans 14 amino acids. Variable domain in full (rest from reference TRBV7-3 and TRBJ1-2): GAGVSQTPSNKVTEKGKYVELRCDPISGHTALYWYRQSLGQGPEFLIYFQGTGAADDSGLPNDRFFAVRPEGSVSTLKIQRTERGDSAVYLCASSLTTGGSGYTFGSGTRLTVV.

A few counts support this clone. The rearrangement links TRBV5-1 to TRBJ1-2; D ambiguous. This CDR3 has 13 residues. Germline CDR1 reads SGHRS; CDR2 reads YFSETQ. The V end lost 1 base, the J end lost 2 bases, and 6 bases lay between the germline ends. CDR3 coding DNA: TGCGCCAGCAGCTTGCAGGCCAACTATGGCTACACCTTC. Residues: CASSLQANYGYTF.

The V call is TRBV28, the J call TRBJ2-5; 8 nucleotides agree with TRBD2. The length of the CDR3 is 14 residues. The germline gives CDR1 MDHEN, CDR2 SYDVKM. The ends lost 8 bases at V and 5 bases at J; junction bases unmatched: 10. The CDR3 DNA sequence: TGTGCCAGCTCCCCCGGCGGGGGGAGGGAGACCCAGTACTTC. This codes for CASSPGGGRETQYF.

The chain uses TRBV9 and TRBJ1-2; tentative D call: TRBD1 (5 bases). The V gene lost 4 bases and the J gene lost 4 bases, with 29 bases spanning the gap. This CDR3 has 19 residues. Germline V CDR1 and CDR2: SGDLS, YYNGEE. The CDR3 region is CASSPIRPGLNKVGYGYTF. In nucleotides, the CDR3 is TGTGCCAGCAGCCCTATTCGCCCGGGACTAAATAAAGTGGGCTATGGCTACACCTTC.

This clone was seen a single time. The V and J genes are TRBV2 and TRBJ2-3; unclear D gene. Trimming stripped 5 bases from V and 2 bases from J, with 14 bases between. The germline gives CDR1 SNHLY, CDR2 FYNNEI. The CDR3 covers 15 residues. The CDR3 region is CASSNTRTPTDTQYF. The CDR3 coding sequence is TGTGCCAGCAGTAACACACGGACCCCCACAGATACGCAGTATTTT.

The chain is built from TRBV10-3 and TRBJ2-3; no reliable D call. CDR3 length: 14 residues. CDR1 is ENHRY and CDR2 is SYGVKD in the germline V gene. The V end was cut by 6 bases, the J end by 0 bases, with 10 bases between. The CDR3 DNA reads TGTGCCATCAGGAACCCAATGAGCACAGATACGCAGTATTTT. Protein sequence: CAIRNPMSTDTQYF.

This chain links TRBV10-2 with TRBJ2-5; 9 bases agree with TRBD2. Per germline, CDR1 WSHSY and CDR2 SAAADI. This CDR3 is 14 amino acids long. The J segment lost 0 bases and the V segment lost 6 bases, leaving 2 bases of the junction unmatched. The CDR3 DNA follows: TGCGCCAGCAGCATAGCGGGGGACCAAGAGACCCAGTACTTC. This codes for CASSIAGDQETQYF.

The genes are TRBV30 and TRBJ1-1; 7 bases are a match to TRBD1. CDR3 length equals 16 residues. The trim removed 2 bases at V and 0 bases at J, leaving 9 bases unmatched. In germline, CDR1 is GTSNPN, CDR2 SVGIG (reference sequence). The chain's CDR3 is CAWSLTGDWVNTEAFF. CDR3 in DNA: TGTGCCTGGAGTCTAACAGGGGATTGGGTGAACACTGAAGCTTTCTTT.

The chain carries TRBV5-1 and TRBJ2-1, with TRBD1 matching over 7 bases. Looked up from germline, CDR1 is SGHRS and CDR2 is YFSETQ. The CDR3 sequence is 16 residues long. J gave up 3 bases and V 4 bases, and 10 bases lay outside the gene matches. CDR3 in amino acids: CASSTQTGPVYNEQFF. The CDR3, as DNA: TGCGCCAGCAGCACCCAGACAGGGCCGGTCTACAATGAGCAGTTCTTC. Variable domain in full (rest from reference TRBV5-1 and TRBJ2-1): KAGVTQTPRYLIKTRGQQVTLSCSPISGHRSVSWYQQTPGQGLQFLFEYFSETQRNKGNFPGRFSGRQFSNSRSEMNVSTLELGDSALYLCASSTQTGPVYNEQFFGPGTRLTVL.

This clone was seen a few times. The rearrangement links TRBV18 to TRBJ1-5, with 9 nucleotides matching TRBD1. The CDR3 is 15 amino acids. The germline V gene encodes CDR1 KGHSH and CDR2 LQKENI. V gave up 6 bases and J gave up 7 bases; unmatched junction bases: 10. The chain's CDR3 is CASSLGQGHGQPQHF. The CDR3 region has the DNA TGTGCCAGCTCGCTGGGACAGGGTCATGGCCAGCCCCAGCATTTT.

V usage is TRBV7-3 and J usage is TRBJ2-6, with D hard to call. The germline V and J ends were trimmed by 5 bases and 0 bases, with 17 bases remaining between them. CDR1 is SGHTA, CDR2 FQGTGA, per germline. The CDR3 runs to 18 residues. CDR3 region: CASSLGDTRGSGANVLTF. Here the CDR3 DNA reads TGTGCCAGCAGCCTCGGAGACACTCGAGGCTCTGGGGCCAACGTCCTGACTTTC. The full variable domain, completed using reference TRBV7-3 and TRBJ2-6, is GAGVSQTPSNKVTEKGKYVELRCDPISGHTALYWYRQSLGQGPEFLIYFQGTGAADDSGLPNDRFFAVRPEGSVSTLKIQRTERGDSAVYLCASSLGDTRGSGANVLTFGAGSRLTVL.

The chain carries TRBV3-1 (or the pseudogene TRBV3-2) and TRBJ1-2; D gene uncertain. In germline, CDR1 is LGHDT, CDR2 YNNKEL (reference sequence). The CDR3 is 13 amino acids. The V end lost 0 bases, the J end lost 13 bases, and 15 bases lay between the germline ends. This CDR3 is CASSQESRIPGTF. The CDR3 nucleotides read TGTGCCAGCAGCCAAGAGTCACGGATCCCTGGCACCTTC.

The chain links TRBV25-1 to TRBJ1-4; TRBD1 might be the D (5 bases). The CDR3 length is 15 residues. Germline CDR1 MGHDK, CDR2 SYGVNS. Trimming cost V 2 bases and J 4 bases, with 11 bases left between them. CDR3 in DNA: TGTGCCAGCAGTGAAACGGGACGGATTAATGAAAAACTGTTTTTT. It yields the protein CASSETGRINEKLFF. The full variable domain, rest sourced from reference TRBV25-1 and TRBJ1-4, is EADIYQTPRYLVIGTGKKITLECSQTMGHDKMYWYQQDPGMELHLIHYSYGVNSTEKGDLSSESTVSRIRTEHFPLTLESARPSHTSQYLCASSETGRINEKLFFGSGTQLSVL.

The chain recombines TRBV29-1 with TRBJ1-2; possible D gene TRBD1, 6 bases. The CDR3 is made up of 12 amino acids. Trimming stripped 7 bases from V and 2 bases from J, with 11 bases between. CDR1 is SQVTM, CDR2 ANQGSEA, per germline. CDR3: CSAGQTNYGYTF. CDR3 DNA sequence: TGCAGCGCCGGACAGACGAACTATGGCTACACCTTC.

The J gene is TRBJ2-3, the V gene TRBV13, with D possibly being TRBD2 (5 bases). V was shortened by 5 bases and J by 6 bases, with 12 bases between the two germline ends. The CDR3 sequence is 13 residues long. The V gene's germline CDR1 is PRHDT and CDR2 FYEKMQ (reference sequence). CDR3 loop: CASSPQPGDTQYF. The CDR3 nucleotides read TGTGCCAGCAGCCCTCAACCGGGGGATACGCAGTATTTT.

This clone was counted between two and nine times. The J gene is TRBJ2-7, the V gene TRBV21-1; TRBD2 was called by the table and not checked on the DNA. TRBV21-1 is shown as a pseudogene. The CDR3 is made up of 12 amino acids. DNA of the CDR3: TGTGCCAGCAGCAAGAGGGACTACGAGCAGTACGTC. Protein sequence: CASSKRDYEQYV.

A single count supports this clone. The V gene is TRBV19, the J gene TRBJ1-5; D might be TRBD1 (5 bases). Germline V gene lookup returns CDR1 LNHDA and CDR2 SQIVND (reference sequence). The CDR3 has 14 amino acids. Trimming left V 5 bases short and J 4 bases short, with 12 bases between. CDR3 protein: CASSGGPWNQPQHF. The CDR3, as DNA: TGTGCCAGTAGTGGGGGACCTTGGAATCAGCCCCAGCATTTT. Looking up the rest from reference TRBV19 and TRBJ1-5 gives the full variable domain: DGGITQSPKYLFRKEGQNVTLSCEQNLNHDAMYWYRQDPGQGLRLIYYSQIVNDFQKGDIAEGYSVSREKKESFPLTVTSAQKNPTAFYLCASSGGPWNQPQHFGDGTRLSIL.

The V and J genes are TRBV19 and TRBJ2-4; TRBD1 might be the D (5 bases). There are 14 residues in the CDR3. Trimming cost V 5 bases and J 6 bases, with 14 bases left between them. Germline V gene data show CDR1 as LNHDA and CDR2 as SQIVND (reference sequence). DNA of the CDR3: TGTGCCAGTAGTCCCCGAGAAGGGGTAAACATTCAGTACTTC. This gives the protein CASSPREGVNIQYF.

The chain recombines TRBV11-2 with TRBJ1-2, with D uncertain. With 0 bases removed from V and 2 bases from J, the gap between germline ends came to 10 bases. From germline, CDR1 is SGHAT and CDR2 FQNNGV. The CDR3 is 15 residues long. CDR3 in DNA: TGTGCCAGCAGCTTAGAGGGAGGGATCAACTATGGCTACACCTTC. This translates into CASSLEGGINYGYTF.

This clone appeared once. J is TRBJ1-1 and V is TRBV19; tentatively, D is TRBD1 (6 bases). Germline CDR1 is LNHDA and CDR2 is SQIVND (reference sequence). V was cut by 5 bases and J by 11 bases, with 15 bases left in between. The CDR3 extends over 12 amino acids. The CDR3: CASSPGAAVAFF. CDR3 sequence (DNA): TGTGCCAGTAGTCCGGGGGCAGCCGTGGCTTTCTTT.

The chain carries TRBV19 and TRBJ2-3, with 9 nucleotides matching TRBD1. The ends lost 6 bases at V and 4 bases at J; junction bases unmatched: 8. The CDR3 is 15 residues long. The V gene's germline CDR1 is LNHDA and CDR2 SQIVND (reference sequence). The CDR3 spells CASSSNRGRADTQYF. CDR3 nucleotide sequence: TGTGCCAGTAGCTCAAACAGGGGGCGGGCAGATACGCAGTATTTT. Filled out from reference TRBV19 and TRBJ2-3, the complete variable domain reads DGGITQSPKYLFRKEGQNVTLSCEQNLNHDAMYWYRQDPGQGLRLIYYSQIVNDFQKGDIAEGYSVSREKKESFPLTVTSAQKNPTAFYLCASSSNRGRADTQYFGPGTRLTVL.

The V gene is TRBV29-1, the J gene TRBJ1-3; 7 bases are a match to TRBD1. The CDR3 is 14 amino acids. With 7 bases clipped from V and 5 bases from J, the junction kept 11 bases outside the gene matches. Germline V gene sequence: CDR1 SQVTM, CDR2 ANQGSEA. CDR3 region: CSARDRSSRNTIYF. DNA for the CDR3: TGCAGCGCCAGGGACAGATCTTCTCGAAACACCATATATTTT.